This T cell receptor beta chain was sequenced for a study of CD8+ T cells in alopecia areata. Study information: The drug, tofacitinib, lasted 6 to 18 months, followed by 6 months off drug. Patients given treatment had severity scored by the percentage of scalp area affected.

Study-wide results and caveats: Compared with mice, patients displayed less clear TCR sharing, possibly for HLA-related reasons. Clonality in lesional scalp, especially alopecia totalis/universalis, exceeded that of normal scalp.

cDNA prepared by RNA extraction and subsequent reverse transcription served as the template for sequencing. The method was immunoSEQ multiplex PCR; TCRdb's version includes in-frame clones alone and lacks a portion of them. The sample has about 290,000 clones; 55% to 75% are singletons. Concerning this clone itself: Its target is unknown.

Germline-derived CDR1 and CDR2 are LGHNA and YNFKEQ. The CDR3 covers 16 residues. Trimming stripped 0 bases from V and 2 bases from J, with 8 bases between. Sample treatment: oral pan-JAK inhibitor, 5-10 mg twice daily. The sample in question was CD4+ T cells sorted from blood, obtained at week 24, from a patient treated with tofacitinib. The chain has TRBV4-2 and TRBJ2-6, with a weak D call TRBD2 (7 bases). The TCR sequence derives from a human donor with alopecia areata. CDR3 sequence: CASSQDGGPGANVLTF. The CDR3 nucleotides are TGTGCCAGCAGCCAAGACGGGGGGCCTGGGGCCAACGTCCTGACTTTC.